One and the same sample provided the 22 T cell receptor beta chains below, sequenced in a study of human T cells and chemical hapten exposure. Via MiXCR, TCRdb re-called the RACE reads, giving one row per CDR3 protein. The sample lists tens of thousands of distinct CDR3 sequences; roughly 12% were seen once. Time point given: pre-sensitization, week 0. Regarding treatment: therapeutic diphenylcyclopropenone sensitization with weekly scalp DPC. Source: whole blood, taken in connection with sensitization to the hapten diphenylcyclopropenone (DPC). These receptors originate from a woman under 40 with alopecia areata. Some clones in this sample may be carry-over from other donors' samples.

J is TRBJ2-3 and V is TRBV12-3 or TRBV12-4; 16 positions match TRBD2. The CDR3 is 18 amino acids. V dropped 5 bases and J dropped 3; count of bases not matched to a gene: 8. For the CDR3, the DNA is TGTGCCAGCAGTGTCGGGACTAGCGGGAGGGCCAGGACAGATACGCAGTATTTT. Amino acid sequence: CASSVGTSGRARTDTQYF.

The chain employs TRBV7-8 and TRBJ1-1; D not resolved. CDR1 and CDR2 from the germline V gene are SGHVS and FQNEAQ. V shed 1 base and J shed 5 bases, with 5 bases lying between them. The CDR3 is made up of 12 amino acids. This CDR3 reads CASSLDGTEAFF. CDR3 bases: TGTGCCAGCAGCTTAGACGGGACTGAAGCTTTCTTT.

This clonotype was detected ten times or more. The chain couples TRBV6-5 to TRBJ1-2, with D tentatively TRBD1 (6 bases). V lost 5 bases and J lost 7, with 26 bases in between. Germline lookup yields CDR1 MNHEY and CDR2 SVGAGI. This CDR3 has 17 amino acids. The CDR3 spells CASSRKRPGQEGIGYTF. The CDR3 DNA reads as TGTGCCAGCAGTCGCAAACGTCCGGGACAAGAAGGGATTGGCTACACCTTC.

The chain combines TRBV29-1 with TRBJ2-7, with TRBD1 identical over 7 bases. The trim removed 1 base at V and 7 bases at J, leaving 13 bases unmatched. The CDR3 loop spans 15 amino acids. CDR1 SQVTM and CDR2 ANQGSEA come from the germline V gene. CDR3 sequence (DNA): TGCAGCGTTGAAGTTAGGGCAGGGGGTATAGAAGAGCAGTACTTC. It translates to CSVEVRAGGIEEQYF.

This clonotype was observed at least ten times. The chain combines TRBV7-2 with TRBJ2-3; perhaps TRBD2 as D (7 bases). The germline gives CDR1 SGHTA, CDR2 FQGNSA. The CDR3 loop spans 17 amino acids. V was pared by 5 bases and J by 13 bases, with 31 bases between. CDR3 in DNA: TGTGCCAGCAGCCGCCTGGGGGCTCCTAGCGGAGATCATGGGGAGTATTTT. It is translated as CASSRLGAPSGDHGEYF.

At least ten counts were recorded for this clonotype. The chain recombines TRBV12-3 or TRBV12-4 with TRBJ2-3; perhaps TRBD1 as D (8 bases). With 6 bases removed from V and 5 bases from J, the gap between germline ends came to 15 bases. This CDR3 has 14 residues. CDR3 sequence: CASRSTGEGDTQYF. CDR3 DNA: TGTGCCAGCAGATCGACAGGGGAGGGAGATACGCAGTATTTT.

This clonotype was counted ten times or more. The chain employs TRBV20-1 and TRBJ1-1; TRBD1 matches at 8 bases. Trimming at V came to 7 bases and at J to 1 base, leaving 8 bases not matched to a gene. Looked up from germline, CDR1 is DFQATT and CDR2 is SNEGSKA (reference sequence). The CDR3 spans 14 residues. The CDR3 DNA sequence: TGCAGTGTATCAGGGGGCGCTAAGAACACTGAAGCTTTCTTT. This sequence encodes CSVSGGAKNTEAFF.

The table lists this clonotype with many counts. The chain links TRBV7-6 to TRBJ2-1; TRBD1 aligns across 7 bases. The V gene end was trimmed by 2 bases and the J gene end by 0 bases; junction bases not matched to a gene: 7. Germline V gene sequence: CDR1 SGHVS, CDR2 FNYEAQ. The CDR3 runs 17 residues. For the CDR3, the DNA is TGTGCCAGCAGCTTAAAGGGGGCCGTGAGCTCCTACAATGAGCAGTTCTTC. Translation gives CASSLKGAVSSYNEQFF.

J is TRBJ2-7 and V is TRBV28, with D maybe TRBD1 (6 bases). Trimming left V 6 bases short and J 2 bases short, with 14 bases between. The V gene's germline CDR1 is MDHEN and CDR2 SYDVKM. The CDR3 length is 14 residues. The CDR3 here is CASSLTGPAYEQYF. The DNA for the CDR3 is TGTGCCAGCAGCCTCACAGGGCCCGCCTACGAGCAGTACTTC.

The gene calls are TRBV19 and TRBJ1-5; D gene unclear. This CDR3 has 16 amino acids. Per the germline V gene, CDR1 is LNHDA and CDR2 is SQIVND (reference sequence). Trimming removed 0 bases from V and 4 bases from J, with 13 bases in between. The CDR3 coding sequence is TGTGCCAGTAGTATAGACAGTCCCGCGACGAATCAGCCCCAGCATTTT. It codes for CASSIDSPATNQPQHF.

This clonotype was found many times. V usage is TRBV7-3 and J usage is TRBJ2-1, with a weak D call TRBD2 (5 bases). CDR3 size: 13 residues. Germline V gives CDR1 SGHTA, CDR2 FQGTGA. The V end was cut by 2 bases, the J end by 5 bases, with 7 bases between. The CDR3 DNA reads as TGTGCCAGCAGCTTAGGGAGAAACAATGAGCAGTTCTTC. It yields the protein CASSLGRNNEQFF.

This chain links TRBV20-1 with TRBJ1-4; 10 nucleotides align to TRBD1. Germline CDR1 and CDR2: DFQATT and SNEGSKA (reference sequence). J lost 4 bases, V lost 5 bases, and 4 bases had no gene match. The CDR3 is made up of 14 amino acids. The CDR3 DNA sequence: TGCAGTGCTGGGGACAGGGGAAATAATGAAAAACTGTTTTTT. Its translation is CSAGDRGNNEKLFF.

This clonotype was picked up many times. CDR3 in amino acids: CASGSNQPQHF. The DNA for the CDR3 is TGTGCCAGCGGTAGCAATCAGCCCCAGCATTTT. The V call is TRBV27, the J call TRBJ1-5, with D unclear. The CDR3 spans 11 residues. Germline loops: CDR1 MNHEY, CDR2 SMNVEV (reference sequence). Between the trimmed V and J ends, which lost 8 bases and 0 bases, there was a span of 2 bases.

This clonotype was seen ten or more times. The V call is TRBV4-3, the J call TRBJ2-7; no clear D. V was shortened by 0 bases and J by 4 bases, with 13 bases between the two germline ends. This CDR3 comprises 15 residues. Per the germline V gene, CDR1 is LGHNA and CDR2 is YSLEER. CDR3 amino acids: CASSQESGSWYEQYF. The CDR3 DNA reads as TGCGCCAGCAGCCAAGAAAGTGGCAGTTGGTACGAGCAGTACTTC.

This clonotype has more than one count but fewer than ten. The J gene is TRBJ2-7, the V gene TRBV11-1; 12 nucleotides agree with TRBD2. The CDR3 length is 17 residues. V gave up 4 bases and J gave up 1 base; unmatched junction bases: 8. Germline CDR1 and CDR2: SGHAT and FQDESV (reference sequence). The CDR3 sequence: CASSSGTSGPLSYEQYF. The CDR3 DNA is TGTGCCAGCAGCTCCGGGACTAGCGGGCCGTTATCCTACGAGCAGTACTTC.

This chain joins TRBV19 and TRBJ2-6; either TRBD1 or TRBD2 may supply D (5 bases each). Trimming stripped 5 bases from V and 0 bases from J, with 11 bases between. Germline values: CDR1 LNHDA, CDR2 SQIVND (reference sequence). This CDR3 region has 16 residues. The CDR3 protein is CASSRGGHSGANVLTF. The CDR3 bases are TGTGCCAGTAGTCGGGGCGGCCACTCTGGGGCCAACGTCCTGACTTTC.

This CDR3 reads CASSLGVPPGDTQYF. DNA for the CDR3: TGTGCCAGCAGCTTAGGGGTCCCGCCCGGGGATACGCAGTATTTT. This chain joins TRBV7-9 and TRBJ2-3; D call uncertain. CDR3 length: 15 residues. V was trimmed by 1 base and J by 6 bases, leaving 14 bases between them. CDR1 SEHNR and CDR2 FQNEAQ come from the germline V gene (reference sequence).

The rearrangement links TRBV12-3 or TRBV12-4 to TRBJ2-3; 8 bases map to TRBD2. The V gene end was trimmed by 0 bases and the J gene end by 4 bases; junction bases not matched to a gene: 6. The CDR3 loop spans 16 amino acids. The CDR3 region is CASSLATSDVADTQYF. As DNA, the CDR3 is TGTGCCAGCAGTTTAGCGACTAGCGATGTGGCAGATACGCAGTATTTT.

The V gene is TRBV7-8, the J gene TRBJ2-1; D call uncertain. Germline-derived CDR1 and CDR2 are SGHVS and FQNEAQ. The CDR3 has 14 residues. V was pared by 1 base and J by 4 bases, with 8 bases between. CDR3 sequence (DNA): TGTGCCAGCAGCTTAGAAAACAGATACAATGAGCAGTTCTTC. Amino acids: CASSLENRYNEQFF.

This clonotype was counted only a few times. This sequence joins TRBV18 and TRBJ1-1; D is perhaps TRBD1 (6 bases). From germline, CDR1 is KGHSH and CDR2 LQKENI. Trimming shortened V by 3 bases and J by 0 bases, and 8 bases separated the two germline ends. This CDR3 has 14 residues. CDR3 bases: TGTGCCAGCTCACCGGACAGATTGAACACTGAAGCTTTCTTT. Protein: CASSPDRLNTEAFF. Full variable domain (missing parts from reference TRBV18 and TRBJ1-1): NAGVMQNPRHLVRRRGQEARLRCSPMKGHSHVYWYRQLPEEGLKFMVYLQKENIIDESGMPKERFSAEFPKEGPSILRIQQVVRGDSAAYFCASSPDRLNTEAFFGQGTRLTVV.

In this sample, this clonotype turned up a few times. The chain carries TRBV4-3 and TRBJ2-3, with 11 bases fitting TRBD2. The V segment lost 0 bases and the J segment 6 bases; nucleotides outside the gene matches: 8. Germline V gene sequence: CDR1 LGHNA, CDR2 YSLEER. CDR3 size: 17 residues. In DNA, the CDR3 is TGCGCCAGCAGCCAAGACATTAGCGGGGGGGCCGGGGATACGCAGTATTTT. Translated: CASSQDISGGAGDTQYF.

The rearrangement joins TRBV4-3 to TRBJ2-1; 8 bases agree with TRBD2. Germline V gives CDR1 LGHNA, CDR2 YSLEER. Trimming removed 0 bases from V and 4 bases from J; junction bases left unmatched: 5. This CDR3 has 16 residues. The CDR3 spells CASSQEWAGGYNEQFF. The DNA of the CDR3 is TGCGCCAGCAGCCAAGAGTGGGCGGGGGGTTACAATGAGCAGTTCTTC.